A single sample is the source of the 16 T cell receptor beta chains below, sequenced in a study of human T cells and chemical hapten exposure. Noted time point: patch test 2, 6 weeks after DPC sensitization. Treatment in this sample: therapeutic diphenylcyclopropenone sensitization with weekly scalp DPC. From the RACE reads, TCRdb called clonotypes with MiXCR, one entry per CDR3 protein. The table records roughly 24,000 distinct CDR3 sequences, 8.5% to 9.5% of them present only once. The starting material was whole blood, obtained in connection with sensitization to the hapten diphenylcyclopropenone (DPC). The source is a man aged 30 to 39 with alopecia areata. Some clones in this sample may be carry-over from other donors' samples.

This clonotype was seen ten or more times. The V gene is TRBV3-1, the J gene TRBJ2-2; D not certain. This CDR3 has 15 amino acids. Per germline, CDR1 LGHDT and CDR2 YNNKEL (reference sequence). V lost 1 base and J lost 2, with 8 bases in between. The CDR3 sequence: CASSQVRSNTGELFF. The CDR3 DNA reads as TGTGCCAGCAGCCAAGTACGCAGTAACACCGGGGAGCTGTTTTTT.

This clonotype was counted many times. This sequence joins TRBV2 and TRBJ2-1; 13 bases line up with TRBD2. This CDR3 has 14 amino acids. Per the germline V gene, CDR1 is SNHLY and CDR2 is FYNNEI. J lost 16 bases, V lost 2 bases, and 8 bases had no gene match. CDR3 protein: CASSETSGGAPYFF. The CDR3 DNA is TGTGCCAGCAGTGAAACTAGCGGGGGGGCCCCCTATTTCTTC.

This clonotype was observed at least ten times. The CDR3 sequence: CASSKGNTGELFF. The CDR3 DNA reads TGTGCCAGCAGCAAAGGGAACACCGGGGAGCTGTTTTTT. The chain employs TRBV6-6 and TRBJ2-2; D gene uncertain. V dropped 6 bases and J dropped 1 base, with 6 bases sitting between them. From germline, CDR1 is MNHNY and CDR2 SVGAGI (reference sequence). The CDR3 totals 13 residues.

The chain has TRBV7-6 and TRBJ1-1; TRBD1 agrees at 8 bases. This CDR3 spans 15 amino acids. With 5 bases clipped from V and 1 base from J, the junction kept 6 bases outside the gene matches. The V gene's germline CDR1 is SGHVS and CDR2 FNYEAQ. CDR3 loop: CASSGAGGSNTEAFF. The CDR3 DNA is TGTGCCAGCAGCGGCGCAGGGGGCTCGAACACTGAAGCTTTCTTT. The full variable domain, rest sourced from reference TRBV7-6 and TRBJ1-1, is GAGVSQSPRYKVTKRGQDVALRCDPISGHVSLYWYRQALGQGPEFLTYFNYEAQQDKSGLPNDRFSAERPEGSISTLTIQRTEQRDSAMYRCASSGAGGSNTEAFFGQGTRLTVV.

The V and J genes are TRBV5-5 and TRBJ2-2, with 7 nucleotides matching TRBD1. This CDR3 is 15 amino acids long. Per the germline V gene, CDR1 is SGHKS and CDR2 is YYEKEE (reference sequence). V lost 4 bases to trimming and J lost 4 bases; unmatched junction nucleotides: 7. The CDR3 DNA reads TGTGCCAGCAGCCCCGGGTCAGGGGGCACCGGGGAGCTGTTTTTT. It codes for CASSPGSGGTGELFF.

This chain connects TRBV5-1 to TRBJ1-2; TRBD1 matches 8 bases. The germline V gene has CDR1 SGHRS and CDR2 YFSETQ. CDR3 size: 14 residues. Trimming cost V 4 bases and J 2 bases; bases outside gene matches: 4. The CDR3, as DNA: TGCGCCAGCAGCACAAACAGGGGGAACTATGGCTACACCTTC. Encoded protein: CASSTNRGNYGYTF.

This clonotype occurred a few times. The chain is built from TRBV11-3 and TRBJ2-7, with D possibly being TRBD1 (8 bases). The CDR3 totals 17 residues. Trimming stripped 3 bases from V and 0 bases from J, with 18 bases between. Germline CDR1 reads SGHNT; CDR2 reads YENEEA. As DNA, the CDR3 is TGTGCCAGCAGCTTCCCCCCGGGGGGACAGGACTCCTACGAGCAGTACTTC. Protein sequence: CASSFPPGGQDSYEQYF.

This clonotype was observed at least ten times. V gene TRBV6-6 combines with J gene TRBJ2-3; 10 bases line up with TRBD1. In germline, CDR1 is MNHNY, CDR2 SVGAGI (reference sequence). The V segment lost 6 bases and the J segment 5 bases; nucleotides outside the gene matches: 8. CDR3 size: 15 residues. CDR3 nucleotide sequence: TGTGCCAGCAGCTACCGGGACAGGGGCCAAGATACGCAGTATTTT. Its translation: CASSYRDRGQDTQYF.

This clonotype is medium-sized within its sample. V and J are TRBV3-1 and TRBJ1-6; D may be TRBD1 (6 bases). The CDR3 loop spans 15 amino acids. The V gene lost 2 bases and the J gene lost 9 bases, with 14 bases spanning the gap. CDR1 and CDR2 from the germline V gene are LGHDT and YNNKEL (reference sequence). The chain's CDR3 is CASSQSGAGVSPLHF. In nucleotides, the CDR3 is TGTGCCAGCAGCCAATCCGGGGCAGGGGTTTCACCCCTCCACTTT.

This clonotype has just a few counts. The chain couples TRBV30 to TRBJ2-7; 10 bases align to TRBD1. The V and J ends lost 4 bases and 0 bases, in that order; junction bases with no gene match: 12. The CDR3 length is 17 residues. Germline CDR1 reads GTSNPN; CDR2 reads SVGIG (reference sequence). The DNA of the CDR3 is TGTGCCTGGATCCCGGGACAGGGGCGCGGTAGCTCCTACGAGCAGTACTTC. Translated, it gives CAWIPGQGRGSSYEQYF. The variable domain in full, completed from reference TRBV30 and TRBJ2-7, reads SQTIHQWPATLVQPVGSPLSLECTVEGTSNPNLYWYRQAAGRGLQLLFYSVGIGQISSEVPQNLSASRPQDRQFILSSKKLLLSDSGFYLCAWIPGQGRGSSYEQYFGPGTRLTVT.

This clonotype came up a few times. The CDR3 here is CASSPGTSSYNEQFF. In DNA, the CDR3 is TGTGCCAGCAGTCCGGGGACTAGCTCCTACAATGAGCAGTTCTTC. This chain connects TRBV12-3 or TRBV12-4 to TRBJ2-1; 8 bases align to TRBD2. V was pared by 5 bases and J by 0 bases, with 3 bases of the junction left unmatched. The CDR3 has 15 amino acids.

The V call is TRBV27, the J call TRBJ1-2; unclear D gene. The CDR3 runs to 14 residues. Per germline, CDR1 MNHEY and CDR2 SMNVEV (reference sequence). The ends were cut back, 5 bases at V and 1 base at J, with 11 bases in the middle. The CDR3 here is CASSVGPFNYGYTF. The CDR3 DNA sequence: TGTGCCAGCAGTGTTGGACCCTTTAACTATGGCTACACCTTC.

CDR3 in amino acids: CASSLEGDGNQPQHF. The CDR3 nucleotides read TGTGCCAGCAGCTTAGAGGGGGACGGCAATCAGCCCCAGCATTTT. This chain joins TRBV7-2 and TRBJ1-5, with a possible D match to TRBD1 (6 bases). The length of the CDR3 is 15 residues. Trimming stripped 1 base from V and 2 bases from J, with 9 bases between. Per the germline V gene, CDR1 is SGHTA and CDR2 is FQGNSA.

This clonotype has more than one count but fewer than ten. V gene TRBV4-3 combines with J gene TRBJ2-1, with 8 bases lining up with TRBD1. The CDR3 length is 16 residues. From germline, CDR1 is LGHNA and CDR2 YSLEER. The V and J ends lost 3 bases and 4 bases, in that order; junction bases with no gene match: 8. This CDR3 reads CASSQRDRIPYNEQFF. The CDR3, as DNA: TGCGCCAGCAGCCAGCGGGACAGGATCCCTTACAATGAGCAGTTCTTC.

Ten or more counts support this clonotype. The V gene is TRBV6-6, the J gene TRBJ1-4; 8 bases fit TRBD1. J lost 8 bases, V lost 6 bases, and 14 bases had no gene match. The CDR3 extends over 16 amino acids. The germline gives CDR1 MNHNY, CDR2 SVGAGI (reference sequence). The chain's CDR3 is CASRTGTGSVREKLFF. The CDR3 DNA is TGTGCCAGCAGAACCGGGACAGGTTCTGTAAGGGAAAAACTGTTTTTT.

This clonotype has ten or more counts. The V call is TRBV6-2 or TRBV6-3, the J call TRBJ2-2, with D possibly matching TRBD2 (5 bases). V lost 2 bases, J lost 6 bases, and 10 bases lay in between. Germline V gene data show CDR1 as MNHEY and CDR2 as SVGEGT. The CDR3 spans 14 residues. Written as DNA, the CDR3 is TGTGCCAGCAGTTACGTGCGGGCGGCCGGGGAGCTGTTTTTT. Its translation: CASSYVRAAGELFF.